This T cell receptor (delta chain) is drawn from a study of delta chains in infants with herpesvirus infections (dated by TCRdb to 2022 to 2025). Study-wide context: To characterize gammadelta T cell responses to primary cytomegalovirus (CMV) infection, researchers prospectively followed a birth cohort of Ugandan infants starting at birth. The study looked for a public fetal Vdelta1/Vgamma8 gammadelta TCR clonotype in infants infected with CMV after birth. gammadelta TCRs were sequenced from PBMC of some 17 CMV-infected infants (one congenitally infected) and 7 to 9 CMV-uninfected infants with enough sample available. Blood samples from the infants were grouped into approximate ages of 1.5, 4, 8 and 12 months. Previously published Belgian fetal and cord blood gammadelta TCR data were included only for comparison and were not generated in this cohort. Paper-wide results and their limitations: The public clonotype might still be present below the detection limit in CMV-uninfected infants. Detection of the public clonotype was limited to the first time point after infection, and the public clonotype was not found in uninfected infants or in infants infected after 120 days. The frequency of the public clonotype among Vdelta1 cells appeared to be inversely correlated with age at infection and fell quickly, apparently not lasting beyond around two months. A small sample size and the lack of race- or environment-matched controls were noted by the authors, because CMV is acquired by nearly all Ugandans before adulthood. Of about 18 CMV-infected infants, several carried the public Vdelta1 clonotype: three infants infected postnatally before 120 days of age and the congenitally infected infant.

Library preparation employed RT-PCR. To generate TCR cDNA, RNA from PBMC was reverse transcribed using SuperScript II together with primers specific for the gamma chain and the delta chain. cDNA was purified with AMPure XP beads, amplified, and indexed with Illumina adapters using the Nextera XT Index Kit. Sequencing of the gammadelta TCR libraries was done on an Illumina MiSeq using a V2 300-cycle kit. Processing in the source paper ran as follows. Using MiXCR v2.1.12, CDR3 sequences were assembled, and reads were mapped onto D, J and V genes obtained from GenBank. Repertoire analyses of the CDR3 clonotypes were performed with VDJtools v1.2.1. In TCRdb, clones were called once more from the public reads by CATT, and rows of identical DNA were later combined. What appears here as the V and J calls and clone size reflects TCRdb's work, not the paper's. The sample table shows roughly 3,200 delta-chain clones, and 30% to 35% are seen once. The ten largest clones add up to 7% to 9% of the sample.

The CDR3, from cysteine to phenylalanine, totals 18 residues. Only CDR3 DNA is held: 54 bases, read in frame from base 1. A distance of 26 bases separates the germline ends of V and J, which lose 9 bases and 0 bases respectively. Sequences TSWWSYY (CDR1) and QGS (CDR2) are obtained from the germline V gene. Remarks on this clone: Its recognized antigen is unknown. No base quality information exists; no much larger clone differs at one position.

Pregnant women receiving prenatal care in Kampala, Uganda, were recruited, and the infants of these women were enrolled, with documentation of maternal HIV status required. Home visits to families took place weekly, and collection of infant clinical information, oral swabs and peripheral blood began at 6 weeks of age and was repeated every 4 months after that. After blood was collected in heparin tubes, PBMC were isolated using Ficoll-Paque density gradient centrifugation and then cryopreserved. Sequencing was performed on peripheral blood, taken at time point 3 of longitudinal follow-up. This TCR derives from a human donor who was a Ugandan infant, either HIV-exposed or HIV-unexposed (not recorded which). The sequence joins TRDV1 to TRDJ1; the D gene could be TRDD2 or TRDD3, each one agreeing over 8 bases. For the CDR3, the sequence is CALFLQPTGGPYTDKLIF. In nucleotide form, the sequence is TGTGCTCTCTTCCTACAGCCTACTGGGGGTCCCTACACCGATAAACTCATCTTT.